One and the same sample provided the 11 T cell receptor beta chains below, sequenced in a study of siplizumab effects on memory and regulatory T cells. This table comes from immunoSEQ multiplex PCR, and its TCRdb copy is limited to in-frame clones, with some not included. The sample holds about 52,000 clones, nearly 98% seen once. Sequencing was done on a sample of naive CD4+ T cells sorted from blood. The receptors were sampled from a human donor in good health.

The chain has TRBV4-1 and TRBJ2-5, with TRBD2 matching over 12 bases. The CDR3 length is 17 residues. Trimming cost V 2 bases and J 4 bases; bases outside gene matches: 8. The V gene's germline CDR1 is MGHRA and CDR2 YSYEKL. CDR3 nucleotide sequence: TGCGCCAGCAGCCAAACTAGCGGGAGGCTTATCAGAGAGACCCAGTACTTC. Its translation is CASSQTSGRLIRETQYF.

The rearrangement links TRBV2 to TRBJ2-7, with 9 bases identical to TRBD1. This CDR3 contains 14 residues. Looked up from germline, CDR1 is SNHLY and CDR2 is FYNNEI. The trim removed 4 bases at V and 1 base at J, leaving 2 bases unmatched. This CDR3 reads CASSATGGSYEQYF. CDR3 bases: TGTGCCAGCAGTGCGACAGGGGGTTCCTACGAGCAGTACTTC.

This CDR3 reads CASSPKTSGRNTGELFF. CDR3 sequence (DNA): TGTGCCAGCAGCCCAAAGACTAGCGGGAGGAACACCGGGGAGCTGTTTTTT. The rearrangement links TRBV7-2 to TRBJ2-2, with TRBD2 matching over 12 bases. There are 17 residues in the CDR3. Germline V gives CDR1 SGHTA, CDR2 FQGNSA. J gave up 1 base and V 5 bases, and 5 bases lay outside the gene matches.

V gene TRBV4-1 combines with J gene TRBJ1-2; D is perhaps TRBD1 (5 bases). The germline V gene has CDR1 MGHRA and CDR2 YSYEKL. V lost 0 bases, J lost 10 bases, and 18 bases lay in between. The length of the CDR3 is 15 residues. DNA of the CDR3: TGCGCCAGCAGCCAAGATCAACGAGGCCAGGGTAACTACACCTTC. Encoded protein: CASSQDQRGQGNYTF.

The chain uses TRBV6-5 and TRBJ2-3; D unclear. V dropped 2 bases and J dropped 0 bases, with 3 bases sitting between them. This CDR3 contains 13 residues. In germline, CDR1 is MNHEY, CDR2 SVGAGI. CDR3 region: CASSYRSTDTQYF. CDR3 nucleotides: TGTGCCAGCAGTTACAGAAGCACAGATACGCAGTATTTT.

V gene TRBV7-8 combines with J gene TRBJ2-1; tentatively, D is TRBD1 (5 bases). The CDR3 has 15 residues. V lost 5 bases and J lost 2, with 13 bases in between. In germline, CDR1 is SGHVS, CDR2 FQNEAQ. CDR3 DNA sequence: TGTGCCAGCAGCACAGACAGTACCCCCTACAATGAGCAGTTCTTC. Its translation: CASSTDSTPYNEQFF.

V gene TRBV5-1 combines with J gene TRBJ2-7; 7 bases agree with TRBD1. The J segment lost 0 bases and the V segment lost 7 bases, leaving 4 bases of the junction unmatched. CDR3 length: 13 residues. Germline-derived CDR1 and CDR2 are SGHRS and YFSETQ. The CDR3 sequence is CASADRASYEQYF. In DNA form, the CDR3 reads TGCGCCAGCGCCGACAGGGCCTCCTACGAGCAGTACTTC.

The CDR3 DNA reads as TGTGCCAGCAGTTGGGGACAGGGGGAGTATGGCTACACCTTC. Translated, it gives CASSWGQGEYGYTF. The rearrangement links TRBV28 to TRBJ1-2, with 11 bases lining up with TRBD1. The CDR3 contains 14 residues. V lost 4 bases to trimming and J lost 5 bases; unmatched junction nucleotides: 3. Germline assignment: CDR1 MDHEN and CDR2 SYDVKM.

This sequence joins TRBV5-5 and TRBJ2-5, with 13 bases lining up with TRBD2. This CDR3 has 16 residues. Germline values: CDR1 SGHKS, CDR2 YYEKEE (reference sequence). The junction had 3 bases not matched to a gene; V was cut back by 2 bases and J by 2 bases. The CDR3 region is CASSFGLAGAQETQYF. The CDR3 DNA follows: TGTGCCAGCAGCTTCGGACTAGCGGGGGCACAAGAGACCCAGTACTTC.

The rearrangement uses TRBV5-1 and TRBJ2-1; D remains unclear. CDR1 is SGHRS and CDR2 is YFSETQ in the germline V gene. This CDR3 has 13 amino acids. V was cut by 0 bases and J by 8 bases, with 9 bases left in between. The CDR3 DNA sequence: TGCGCCAGCAGCTTGGATCGCTTCCATGAGCAGTTCTTC. Protein sequence: CASSLDRFHEQFF.

A remark on this clone: A read error may produce the germline difference seen at one junction end. The rearrangement joins TRBV27 to TRBJ1-2; 12 bases fit TRBD1. The germline gives CDR1 MNHEY, CDR2 SMNVEV (reference sequence). The CDR3 sequence is 14 residues long. CDR3 region: CASSSGTGGYGYTF. DNA of the CDR3: TGTGCCAGCAGCTCGGGGACAGGGGGCTATGGCTATACCTTC.